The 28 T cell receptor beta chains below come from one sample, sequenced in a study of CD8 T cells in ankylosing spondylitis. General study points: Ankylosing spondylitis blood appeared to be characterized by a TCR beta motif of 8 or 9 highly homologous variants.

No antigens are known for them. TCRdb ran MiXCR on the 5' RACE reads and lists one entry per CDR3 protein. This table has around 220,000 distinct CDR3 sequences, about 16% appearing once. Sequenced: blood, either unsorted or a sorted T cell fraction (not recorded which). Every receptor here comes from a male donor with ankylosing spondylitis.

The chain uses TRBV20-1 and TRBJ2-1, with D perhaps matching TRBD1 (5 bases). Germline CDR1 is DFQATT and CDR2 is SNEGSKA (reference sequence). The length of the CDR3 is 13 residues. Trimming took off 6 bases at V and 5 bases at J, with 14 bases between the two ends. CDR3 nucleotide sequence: TGCAGTGCCTTAGTAGTGGACAACAATGAGCAGTTCTTC. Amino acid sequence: CSALVVDNNEQFF.

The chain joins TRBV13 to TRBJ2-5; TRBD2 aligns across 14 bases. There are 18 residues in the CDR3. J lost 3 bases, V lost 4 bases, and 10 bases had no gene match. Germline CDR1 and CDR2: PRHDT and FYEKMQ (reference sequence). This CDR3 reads CASSSLLPGLAGEETQYF. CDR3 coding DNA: TGTGCCAGCAGCTCGCTTCTTCCGGGACTAGCGGGAGAAGAGACCCAGTACTTC.

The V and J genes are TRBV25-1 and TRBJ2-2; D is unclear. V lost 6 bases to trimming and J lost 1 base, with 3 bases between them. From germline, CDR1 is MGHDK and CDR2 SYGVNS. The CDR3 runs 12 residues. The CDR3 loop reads CASRENTGELFF. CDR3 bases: TGTGCCAGCAGAGAGAACACCGGGGAGCTGTTTTTT.

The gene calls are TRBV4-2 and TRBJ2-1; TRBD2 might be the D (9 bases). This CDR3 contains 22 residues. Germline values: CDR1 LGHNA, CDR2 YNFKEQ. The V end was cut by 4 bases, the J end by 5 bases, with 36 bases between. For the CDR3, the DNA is TGTGCCAGCAGCCCTGGACCGGGACAGGATTACCTGGCGGGGGGGCCAGACAATGAGCAGTTCTTC. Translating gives CASSPGPGQDYLAGGPDNEQFF.

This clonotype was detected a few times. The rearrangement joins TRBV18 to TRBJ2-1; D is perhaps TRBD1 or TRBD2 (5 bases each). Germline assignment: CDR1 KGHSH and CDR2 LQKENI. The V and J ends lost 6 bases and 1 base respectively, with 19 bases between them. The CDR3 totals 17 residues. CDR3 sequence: CASSPGPQTSSYNEQFF. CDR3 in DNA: TGTGCCAGCTCCCCGGGGCCTCAAACTAGTTCCTACAATGAGCAGTTCTTC.

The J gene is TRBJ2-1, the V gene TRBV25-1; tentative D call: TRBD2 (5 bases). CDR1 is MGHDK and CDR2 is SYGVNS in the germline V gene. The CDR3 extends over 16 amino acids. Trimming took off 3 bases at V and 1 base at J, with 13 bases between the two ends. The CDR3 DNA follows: TGTGCCAGCAGTGACAGTGGCGGGCCGTCCTACAATGAGCAGTTCTTC. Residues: CASSDSGGPSYNEQFF.

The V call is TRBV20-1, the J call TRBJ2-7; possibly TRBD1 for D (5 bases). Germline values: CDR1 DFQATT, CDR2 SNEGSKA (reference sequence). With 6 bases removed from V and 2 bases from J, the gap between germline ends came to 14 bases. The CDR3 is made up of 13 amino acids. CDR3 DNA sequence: TGCAGTGCCCCCGCGAGGACAACCTACGAGCAGTACTTC. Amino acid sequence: CSAPARTTYEQYF.

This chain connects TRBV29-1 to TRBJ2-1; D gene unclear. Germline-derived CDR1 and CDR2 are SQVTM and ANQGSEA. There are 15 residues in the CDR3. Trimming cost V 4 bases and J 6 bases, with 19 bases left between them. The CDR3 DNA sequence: TGCAGCGTTGCTCTGGGTAGGGCCGGTTCCAATGAGCAGTTCTTC. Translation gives CSVALGRAGSNEQFF.

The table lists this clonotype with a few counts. The CDR3 reads CASSPGTSDEQFF. The DNA of the CDR3 is TGTGCCAGCAGCCCCGGGACTAGCGATGAGCAGTTCTTC. This rearrangement joins TRBV7-9 to TRBJ2-1, with TRBD2 identical over 10 bases. The CDR3 runs to 13 residues. Per the germline V gene, CDR1 is SEHNR and CDR2 is FQNEAQ (reference sequence). Unmatched junction bases numbered 3, after V lost 5 bases and J lost 8 bases.

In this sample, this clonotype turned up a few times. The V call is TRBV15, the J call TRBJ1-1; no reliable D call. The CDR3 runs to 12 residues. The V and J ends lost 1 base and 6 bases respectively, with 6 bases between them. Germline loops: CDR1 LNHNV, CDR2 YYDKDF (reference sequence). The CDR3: CATSRVNPEAFF. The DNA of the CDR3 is TGTGCCACCAGCAGAGTCAATCCTGAAGCTTTCTTT. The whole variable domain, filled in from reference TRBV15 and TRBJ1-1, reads DAMVIQNPRYQVTQFGKPVTLSCSQTLNHNVMYWYQQKSSQAPKLLFHYYDKDFNNEADTPDNFQSRRPNTSFCFLDIRSPGLGDTAMYLCATSRVNPEAFFGQGTRLTVV.

The CDR3 region has the DNA TGTGCCAGCAACTTACAGGGGCAAAAGAGCACAGATACGCAGTATTTT. Translating gives CASNLQGQKSTDTQYF. The chain is built from TRBV12-3 or TRBV12-4 and TRBJ2-3; 7 positions match TRBD1. The CDR3 consists of 16 residues. Unmatched junction bases numbered 10, after V lost 7 bases and J lost 0 bases.

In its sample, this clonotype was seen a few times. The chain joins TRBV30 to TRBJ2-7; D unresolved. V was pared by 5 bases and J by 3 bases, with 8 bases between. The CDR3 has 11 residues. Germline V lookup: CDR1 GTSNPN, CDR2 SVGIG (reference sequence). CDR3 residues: CAWQVGYEQYF. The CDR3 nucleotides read TGTGCCTGGCAAGTTGGCTACGAGCAGTACTTC.

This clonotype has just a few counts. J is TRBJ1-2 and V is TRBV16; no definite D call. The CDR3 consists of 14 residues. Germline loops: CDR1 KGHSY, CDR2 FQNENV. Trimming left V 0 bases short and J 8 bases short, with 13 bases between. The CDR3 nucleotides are TGTGCCAGCAGCCAATCGTTCCGGGGTGGGGGCTACACCTTC. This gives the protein CASSQSFRGGGYTF. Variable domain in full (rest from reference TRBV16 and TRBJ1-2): GEEVAQTPKHLVRGEGQKAKLYCAPIKGHSYVFWYQQVLKNEFKFLISFQNENVFDETGMPKERFSAKCLPNSPCSLEIQATKLEDSAVYFCASSQSFRGGGYTFGSGTRLTVV.

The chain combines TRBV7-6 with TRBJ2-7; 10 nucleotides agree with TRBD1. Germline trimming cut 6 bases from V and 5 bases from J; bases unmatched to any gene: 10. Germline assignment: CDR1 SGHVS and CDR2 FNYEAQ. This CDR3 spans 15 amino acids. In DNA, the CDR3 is TGTGCCAGCAGTCCACTGGGACAGGGGTTGAACGAGCAGTACTTC. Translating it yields CASSPLGQGLNEQYF.

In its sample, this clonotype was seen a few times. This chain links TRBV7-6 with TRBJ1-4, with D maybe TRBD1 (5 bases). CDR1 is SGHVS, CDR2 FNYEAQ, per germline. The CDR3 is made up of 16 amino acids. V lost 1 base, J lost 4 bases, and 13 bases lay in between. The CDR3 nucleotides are TGTGCCAGCAGCTTAGTCCGGCCAGGGCTTAATGAAAAACTGTTTTTT. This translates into CASSLVRPGLNEKLFF.

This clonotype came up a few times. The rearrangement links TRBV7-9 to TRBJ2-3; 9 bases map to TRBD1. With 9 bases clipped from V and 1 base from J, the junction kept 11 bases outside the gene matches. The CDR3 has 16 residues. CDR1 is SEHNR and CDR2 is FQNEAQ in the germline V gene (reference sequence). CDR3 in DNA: TGTGCCAGTTCAAAAGCGGGACAGGGCGGCACAGATACGCAGTATTTT. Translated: CASSKAGQGGTDTQYF.

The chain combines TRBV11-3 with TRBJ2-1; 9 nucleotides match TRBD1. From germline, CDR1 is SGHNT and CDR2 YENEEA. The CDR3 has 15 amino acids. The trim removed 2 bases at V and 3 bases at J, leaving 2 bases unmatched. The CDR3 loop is CASSLRQGGYNEQFF. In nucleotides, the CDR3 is TGTGCCAGCAGCTTACGACAGGGGGGCTACAATGAGCAGTTCTTC.

CDR3 amino acids: CSVVRISYNEQFF. The CDR3 nucleotides read TGCAGCGTTGTCCGTATCTCCTACAATGAGCAGTTCTTC. The rearrangement links TRBV29-1 to TRBJ2-1; the D is unclear. The germline V and J ends were trimmed by 4 bases and 0 bases, with 7 bases remaining between them. CDR3 length: 13 amino acids. Germline values: CDR1 SQVTM, CDR2 ANQGSEA.

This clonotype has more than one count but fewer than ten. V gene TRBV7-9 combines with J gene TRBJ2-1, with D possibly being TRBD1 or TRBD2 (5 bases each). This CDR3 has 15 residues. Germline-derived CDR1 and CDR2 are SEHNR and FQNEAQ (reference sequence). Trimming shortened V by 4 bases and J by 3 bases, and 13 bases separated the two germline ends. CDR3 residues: CASSSIGAGYNEQFF. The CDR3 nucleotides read TGTGCCAGCAGCTCAATCGGGGCAGGCTACAATGAGCAGTTCTTC.

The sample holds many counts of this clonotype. CDR3: CASSPWGTEAFF. The CDR3, as DNA: TGTGCCAGCAGCCCGTGGGGGACTGAAGCTTTCTTT. The chain joins TRBV13 to TRBJ1-1, with a weak D call TRBD1 (5 bases). This CDR3 has 12 residues. CDR1 and CDR2 from the germline V gene are PRHDT and FYEKMQ (reference sequence). V was shortened by 5 bases and J by 5 bases, with 9 bases between the two germline ends. Looking up the rest from reference TRBV13 and TRBJ1-1 gives the full variable domain: AAGVIQSPRHLIKEKRETATLKCYPIPRHDTVYWYQQGPGQDPQFLISFYEKMQSDKGSIPDRFSAQQFSDYHSELNMSSLELGDSALYFCASSPWGTEAFFGQGTRLTVV.

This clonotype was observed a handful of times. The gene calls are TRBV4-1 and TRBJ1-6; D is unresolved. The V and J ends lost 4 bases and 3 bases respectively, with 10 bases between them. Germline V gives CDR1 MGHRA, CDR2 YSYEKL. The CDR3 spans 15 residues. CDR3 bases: TGCGCCAGCAGCCCGGGGTCGGACTATAATTCACCCCTCCACTTT. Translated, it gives CASSPGSDYNSPLHF.

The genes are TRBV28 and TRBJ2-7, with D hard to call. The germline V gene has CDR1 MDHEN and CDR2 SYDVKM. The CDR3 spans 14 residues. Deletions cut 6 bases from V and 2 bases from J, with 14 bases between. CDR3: CASRPPGIPYEQYF. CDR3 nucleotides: TGTGCCAGCAGACCGCCAGGAATCCCCTACGAGCAGTACTTC.

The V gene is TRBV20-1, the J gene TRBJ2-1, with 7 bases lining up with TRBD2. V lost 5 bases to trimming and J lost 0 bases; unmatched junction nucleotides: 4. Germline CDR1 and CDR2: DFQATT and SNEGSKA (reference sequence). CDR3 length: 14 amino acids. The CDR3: CSAGGVSSYNEQFF. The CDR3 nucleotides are TGCAGTGCTGGGGGGGTGAGCTCCTACAATGAGCAGTTCTTC.

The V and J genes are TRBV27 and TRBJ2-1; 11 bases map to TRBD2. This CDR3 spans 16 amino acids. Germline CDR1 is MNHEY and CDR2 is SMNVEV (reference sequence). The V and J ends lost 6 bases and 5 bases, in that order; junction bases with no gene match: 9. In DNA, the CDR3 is TGTGCCAGCAGCCCGGGGACTAGCGGTGCTGACAATGAGCAGTTCTTC. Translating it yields CASSPGTSGADNEQFF.

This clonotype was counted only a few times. The CDR3 loop is CASSLGPSGELFF. The CDR3 DNA is TGTGCCAGCAGTTTAGGCCCCTCCGGGGAGCTGTTTTTT. The V call is TRBV12-3 or TRBV12-4, the J call TRBJ2-2; D remains ambiguous. This CDR3 has 13 residues. V gave up 1 base and J gave up 6 bases, with 6 bases separating them.

The CDR3 DNA sequence: TGCGCCAGCAGCCCGTCCGCTGGAGTTTACTACGAGCAGTACTTC. Translation gives CASSPSAGVYYEQYF. The chain links TRBV4-1 to TRBJ2-7; D call uncertain. V lost 4 bases and J lost 3, with 16 bases in between. The length of the CDR3 is 15 residues. Germline CDR1 and CDR2: MGHRA and YSYEKL.

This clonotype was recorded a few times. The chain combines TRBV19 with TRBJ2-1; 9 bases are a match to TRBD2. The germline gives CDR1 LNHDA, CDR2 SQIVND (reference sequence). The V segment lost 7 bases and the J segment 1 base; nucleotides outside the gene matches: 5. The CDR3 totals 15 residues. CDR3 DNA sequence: TGTGCCAGTACCCGTAGCGGGAGTTCCTACAATGAGCAGTTCTTC. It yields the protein CASTRSGSSYNEQFF.

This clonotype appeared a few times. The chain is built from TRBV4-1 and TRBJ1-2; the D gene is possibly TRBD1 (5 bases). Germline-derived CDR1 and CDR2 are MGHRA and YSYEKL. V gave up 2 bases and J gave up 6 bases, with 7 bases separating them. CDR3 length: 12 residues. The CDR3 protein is CASSQIRDGYTF. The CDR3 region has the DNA TGCGCCAGCAGCCAAATCAGGGATGGCTACACCTTC.